This T cell receptor (beta chain) comes out of a study of cytomegalovirus exposure and HLA in healthy donors. V lost 0 bases and J lost 3; bases outside the gene matches: 0. Germline V gene sequence: CDR1 SGHNT, CDR2 YYREEE (reference sequence). The CDR3 has 14 residues. PCR was performed using 60 Vbeta and 13 Jbeta primers. Profiling relied on immunoSEQ multiplex PCR, and the TCRdb table lists in-frame clones only, not all of them. The table lists hundreds of thousands of clones, 60% to 80% of them singletons. The chain couples TRBV5-4 to TRBJ2-1; 7 nucleotides match TRBD2. Sequenced: PBMCs. The sequence was collected from a male donor in good health and CMV-seronegative. The CDR3 protein is CASSLASGYNEQFF. The CDR3, as DNA: TGTGCCAGCAGCTTGGCTAGCGGCTACAATGAGCAGTTCTTC.